This T cell receptor beta chain was captured in a study of graft-versus-host responses after intestinal transplantation. Study-level background: Isolated intestinal, liver-intestinal, or multivisceral transplants were what recipients had. Study-level results: Recipient-marrow GvH clones were detected, some having first appeared in ileum or blood.

Sequencing was performed with immunoSEQ multiplex PCR; in TCRdb, only in-frame clones are kept and a portion is missing. In the table there are around 14,000 clones, about 27% of which are singletons. This clone was seen a few times. Trimming pared 6 bases from V and 4 bases from J, leaving 15 bases between. This CDR3 is 14 amino acids long. Germline-derived CDR1 and CDR2 are SNHLY and FYNNEI. This specimen consisted of alloreactive CD4+ T cells from a mixed lymphocyte reaction culture, obtained before intestinal transplant. The subset denotes: CFSE-low proliferating T cells sorted from approximately 6-day pre-transplant mixed lymphocyte reaction (GvH or HvG direction). This clonotype originated in a human patient who received an intestinal transplant. This chain connects TRBV2 to TRBJ1-2; TRBD1 might be the D (6 bases). CDR3 sequence (DNA): TGTGCCAGCAGGGCAGAGACAGGTGTCTATGGCTACACCTTC. Protein: CASRAETGVYGYTF.